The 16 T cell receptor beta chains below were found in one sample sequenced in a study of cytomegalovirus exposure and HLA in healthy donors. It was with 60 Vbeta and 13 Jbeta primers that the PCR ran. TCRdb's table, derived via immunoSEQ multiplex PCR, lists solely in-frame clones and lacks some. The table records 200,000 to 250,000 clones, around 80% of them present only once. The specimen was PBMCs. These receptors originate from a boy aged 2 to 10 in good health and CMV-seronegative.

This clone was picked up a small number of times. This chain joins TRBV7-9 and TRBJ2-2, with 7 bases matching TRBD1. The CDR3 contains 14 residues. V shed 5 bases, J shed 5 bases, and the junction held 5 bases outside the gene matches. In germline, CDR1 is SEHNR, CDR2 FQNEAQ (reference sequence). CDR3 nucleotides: TGTGCCAGCAGCACACCGACAGGGACCGGGGAGCTGTTTTTT. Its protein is CASSTPTGTGELFF.

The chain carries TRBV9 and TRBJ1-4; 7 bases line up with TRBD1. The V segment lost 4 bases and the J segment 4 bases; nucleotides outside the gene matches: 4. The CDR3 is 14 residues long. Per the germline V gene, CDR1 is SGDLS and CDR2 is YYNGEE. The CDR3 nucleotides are TGTGCCAGCAGCTTTGACAGGGATAATGAAAAACTGTTTTTT. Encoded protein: CASSFDRDNEKLFF. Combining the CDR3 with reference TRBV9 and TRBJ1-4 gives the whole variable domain DSGVTQTPKHLITATGQRVTLRCSPRSGDLSVYWYQQSLDQGLQFLIQYYNGEERAKGNILERFSAQQFPDLHSELNLSSLELGDSALYFCASSFDRDNEKLFFGSGTQLSVL.

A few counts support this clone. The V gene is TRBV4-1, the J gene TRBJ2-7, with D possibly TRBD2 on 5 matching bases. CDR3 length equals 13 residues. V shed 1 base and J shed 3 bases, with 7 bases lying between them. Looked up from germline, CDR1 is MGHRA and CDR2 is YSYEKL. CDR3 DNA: TGCGCCAGCAGCCAAGCTGCGGGCTACGAGCAGTACTTC. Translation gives CASSQAAGYEQYF.

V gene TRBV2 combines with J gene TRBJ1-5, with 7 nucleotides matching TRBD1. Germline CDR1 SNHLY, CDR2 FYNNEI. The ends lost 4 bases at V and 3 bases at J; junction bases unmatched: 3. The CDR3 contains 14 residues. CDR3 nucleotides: TGTGCCAGCAGTGCCGGGACAGACAATCAGCCCCAGCATTTT. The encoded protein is CASSAGTDNQPQHF. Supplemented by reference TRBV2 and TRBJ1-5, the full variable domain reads EPEVTQTPSHQVTQMGQEVILRCVPISNHLYFYWYRQILGQKVEFLVSFYNNEISEKSEIFDDQFSVERPDGSNFTLKIRSTKLEDSAMYFCASSAGTDNQPQHFGDGTRLSIL.

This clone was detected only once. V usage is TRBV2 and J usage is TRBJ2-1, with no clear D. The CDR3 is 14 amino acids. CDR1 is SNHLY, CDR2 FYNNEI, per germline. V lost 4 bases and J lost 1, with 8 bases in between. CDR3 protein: CASSVTGSYNEQFF. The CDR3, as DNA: TGTGCCAGCAGTGTAACCGGGTCCTACAATGAGCAGTTCTTC.

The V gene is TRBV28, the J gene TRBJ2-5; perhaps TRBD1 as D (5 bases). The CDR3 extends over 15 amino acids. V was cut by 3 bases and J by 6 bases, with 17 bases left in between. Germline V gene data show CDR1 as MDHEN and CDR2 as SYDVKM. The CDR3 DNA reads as TGTGCCAGCAGTTTCCCGGGCCAGGGCTTACAGACCCAGTACTTC. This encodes CASSFPGQGLQTQYF.

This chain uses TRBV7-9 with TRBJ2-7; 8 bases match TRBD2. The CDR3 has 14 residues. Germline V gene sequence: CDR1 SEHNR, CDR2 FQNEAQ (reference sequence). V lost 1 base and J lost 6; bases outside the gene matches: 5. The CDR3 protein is CASSLGTSPREQYF. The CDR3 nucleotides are TGTGCCAGCAGCTTAGGGACTAGCCCCCGCGAGCAGTACTTC.

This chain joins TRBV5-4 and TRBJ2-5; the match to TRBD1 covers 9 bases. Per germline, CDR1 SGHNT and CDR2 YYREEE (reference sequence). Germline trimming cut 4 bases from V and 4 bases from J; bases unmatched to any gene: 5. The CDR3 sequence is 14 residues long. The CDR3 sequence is CASSRQGVGETQYF. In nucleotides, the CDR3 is TGTGCCAGCAGCCGACAGGGGGTGGGAGAGACCCAGTACTTC.

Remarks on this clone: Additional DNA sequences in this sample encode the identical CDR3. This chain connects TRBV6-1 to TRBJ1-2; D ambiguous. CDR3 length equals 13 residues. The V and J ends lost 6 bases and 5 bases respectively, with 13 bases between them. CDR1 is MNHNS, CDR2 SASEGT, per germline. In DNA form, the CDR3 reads TGTGCCAGCAGGAAGGAGGGAGGGTATGGCTACACCTTC. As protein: CASRKEGGYGYTF.

The chain's CDR3 is CASSYGGGDSPLHF. The CDR3 bases are TGTGCCAGCAGTTATGGGGGAGGGGATTCACCCCTCCACTTT. J is TRBJ1-6 and V is TRBV6-6; perhaps TRBD1 as D (5 bases). V was cut by 3 bases and J by 8 bases, with 11 bases left in between. The length of the CDR3 is 14 residues. CDR1 and CDR2 (germline): MNHNY, SVGAGI (reference sequence).

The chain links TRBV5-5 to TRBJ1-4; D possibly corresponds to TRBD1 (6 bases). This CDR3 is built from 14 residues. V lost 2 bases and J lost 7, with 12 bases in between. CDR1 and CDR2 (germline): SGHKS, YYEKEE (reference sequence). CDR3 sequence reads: CASSFTGGGEKLFF. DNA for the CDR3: TGTGCCAGCAGCTTTACGGGGGGCGGTGAAAAACTGTTTTTT.

Here the CDR3 reads CASSPSGGGRTEAFF. CDR3 coding DNA: TGTGCCAGCAGCCCGAGTGGCGGGGGTCGTACTGAAGCTTTCTTT. V usage is TRBV5-4 and J usage is TRBJ1-1; possible D gene TRBD1, 5 bases. Trimming removed 4 bases at V and 5 bases at J, with 18 bases between. Germline V CDR1 and CDR2: SGHNT, YYREEE (reference sequence). The CDR3 extends over 15 amino acids.

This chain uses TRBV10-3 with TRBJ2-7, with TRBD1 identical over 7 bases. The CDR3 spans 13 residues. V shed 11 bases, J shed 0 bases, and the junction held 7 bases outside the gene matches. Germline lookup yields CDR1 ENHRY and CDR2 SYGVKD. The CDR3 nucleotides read TGTGCCGCGTCGACAGGGAACTCCTACGAGCAGTACTTC. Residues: CAASTGNSYEQYF.

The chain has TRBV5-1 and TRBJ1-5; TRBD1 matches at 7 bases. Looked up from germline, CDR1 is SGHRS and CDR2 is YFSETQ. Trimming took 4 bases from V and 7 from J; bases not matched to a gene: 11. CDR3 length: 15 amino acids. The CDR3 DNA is TGCGCCAGCAGCCCCGGGACAGACCCATGGCAGCCCCAGCATTTT. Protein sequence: CASSPGTDPWQPQHF.

The CDR3 sequence: CASRLRVGYGYTF. CDR3 in DNA: TGTGCCAGCAGGCTCAGGGTTGGCTATGGCTACACCTTC. The rearrangement joins TRBV6-5 to TRBJ1-2, with D possibly TRBD1 on 5 matching bases. Germline V lookup: CDR1 MNHEY, CDR2 SVGAGI. The V and J ends lost 6 bases and 4 bases respectively, with 12 bases between them. The CDR3 spans 13 residues.

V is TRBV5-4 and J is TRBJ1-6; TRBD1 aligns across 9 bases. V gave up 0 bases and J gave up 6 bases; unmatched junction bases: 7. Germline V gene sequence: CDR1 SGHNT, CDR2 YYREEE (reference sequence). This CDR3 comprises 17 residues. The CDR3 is CASSLGPTGGANSPLHF. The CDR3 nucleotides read TGTGCCAGCAGCTTGGGGCCGACAGGGGGTGCTAATTCACCCCTCCACTTT.